The clone carrying this TCR beta chain was seen only once. All sequencing subjects had displayed CD8+CD57+ cell expansion on flow cytometry. These data originate in a study of CD8+CD57+ T cells in acquired aplastic anemia. Genomic DNA templated the TCR beta VDJ and CDR3 profiling. TCRdb fed the reads into MiXCR, producing one record per CDR3 protein. This sample yields under 200,000 distinct CDR3 sequences, of which approximately 48% are seen a single time; 1.8% belongs to the top ten. This sequence was found in a human donor with aplastic anemia. Sequences were obtained from sorted CD4+, CD8+, or CD8+CD57+ T cells (not recorded which) from PBMCs.

CDR3 nucleotide sequence: TGCAGCGTTGAAGCCGCCATCGATAGCCGGGGGTCACCCTACGAGCAGTACTTC. Its translation is CSVEAAIDSRGSPYEQYF. This sequence joins TRBV29-1 and TRBJ2-7; D may be TRBD2 (6 bases). Trimming shortened V by 1 base and J by 2 bases, and 24 bases separated the two germline ends. The germline CDR1 and CDR2 sequences are SQVTM and ANQGSEA. The CDR3 runs 18 residues.